The rows below give T cell receptor beta chains drawn from one sample of a study of blood T cell repertoires in COVID-19. The data were produced by immunoSEQ multiplex PCR, yet TCRdb's version contains in-frame clones alone and is incomplete. Here the sample spans fewer than 350,000 clones, approximately 91% being singletons. Sequenced material: PBMCs or T cells enriched from blood (not recorded which). These receptors were collected from a woman in her thirties or forties with acute COVID-19. CDR3s include the opening cysteine and the closing phenylalanine or tryptophan. A D gene is named only where the DNA matches it firmly. The size field is filled for only some rows; it gives once, few, many or a size class.

clone_size j_call d_call v_call cdr3_nt cdr3_aa
- TRBJ2-1 TRBD2 TRBV4-2 TGTGCCAGCAGCCAGGAACTAGCGGGAGGGCGCGAGCAGTTCTTC CASSQELAGGREQFF
- TRBJ2-1 TRBD2 TRBV7-2 TGTGCCAGCAGCTCTGGGACTAGCGGTCTCAATGAGCAGTTCTTC CASSSGTSGLNEQFF
- TRBJ1-2 TRBD1 TRBV27 TGTGCCAGCAGTCCCGGGGACAGGGGGTCCTATGGCTACACCTTC CASSPGDRGSYGYTF
- TRBJ2-2 - TRBV7-9 TGTGCCAGCAGCTTCCTTAGCGTAAACACCGGGGAGCTGTTTTTT CASSFLSVNTGELFF
- TRBJ2-1 TRBD1 TRBV28 TGTGCCAGCAGTTCCCACAGGGGGCGCGGGAATGAGCAGTTCTTC CASSSHRGRGNEQFF
- TRBJ2-7 TRBD2 TRBV6-5 TGTGCCAGCAGAAGGTCTAGCGGGGGAGCGGACGAGCAGTACTTC CASRRSSGGADEQYF
- TRBJ1-1 TRBD1 TRBV7-8 TGTGCCAGCAGCTTAAGGGACAGGGGCCTCAACACTGAAGCTTTCTTT CASSLRDRGLNTEAFF
- TRBJ1-2 - TRBV29-1 TGCAGCGTCGAGCTTCAGGGAAACTATGGCTACACCTTC CSVELQGNYGYTF
- TRBJ2-1 TRBD2 TRBV28 TGTGCCAGCAGCACGCATGGGGCGGGAGTTTGGCACAATGAGCAGTTCTTC CASSTHGAGVWHNEQFF
- TRBJ1-1 TRBD1 TRBV5-8 TGTGCCAGCACCTCCCCCCGGGACAGCATGAACACTGAAGCTTTCTTT CASTSPRDSMNTEAFF
- TRBJ2-7 - TRBV7-6 TGTGCCAGCAGCTTAGCGTACAGTGCCTTACCCTACGAGCAGTACTTC CASSLAYSALPYEQYF
once TRBJ1-3 - TRBV7-2 TGTGCCAGCAGCTCGACAGTGACTGGGGCTGGAAACACCATATATTTT CASSSTVTGAGNTIYF
- TRBJ1-6 TRBD1 TRBV7-2 TGTGCCAGCAGCTCCCAGGGGGCGGGTTATAATTCACCCCTCCACTTT CASSSQGAGYNSPLHF
- TRBJ2-7 - TRBV19 TGTGCCAGTAGTATTCGGGGGAGGCCCGGAGGCTCCTACGAGCAGTACTTC CASSIRGRPGGSYEQYF
- TRBJ2-1 TRBD2 TRBV7-9 TGTGCCAGCAGCTTAGGCCCAGCGGGGAGGAATGAGCAGTTCTTC CASSLGPAGRNEQFF
- TRBJ2-7 - TRBV4-3 TGCGCCAGCAGCCAAGTGCCACAGGGCTACGAGCAGTACTTC CASSQVPQGYEQYF
- TRBJ2-7 - TRBV14 TGTGCCAGCAGCCAAGATGCTGGACTATCCCTCGAGCAGTACTTC CASSQDAGLSLEQYF
- TRBJ2-3 - TRBV9 TGTGCCAGCAGCGTTAGGGACCGAGCGGGTAGCACAGATACGCAGTATTTT CASSVRDRAGSTDTQYF
- TRBJ2-3 TRBD1 TRBV6-1 TGTGCCAGCAGTGAGACGACAGGGTCCGCTAGCACAGATACGCAGTATTTT CASSETTGSASTDTQYF
- TRBJ1-2 - TRBV6-5 TGTGCCAGCAGGGACAGTCGAATCTATGGCTACACCTTC CASRDSRIYGYTF
- TRBJ1-1 - TRBV6-5 TGTGCCAGCAGGGGCCAGGGAGGGAACACTGAAGCTTTCTTT CASRGQGGNTEAFF
- TRBJ2-7 TRBD2 TRBV24-1 TGTGCCACCAGTGATTTTGGAGCGGGAGTTGACGAGCAGTACTTC CATSDFGAGVDEQYF
- TRBJ1-5 TRBD1 TRBV27 TGTGCCAGCAGGGACAGGGTAAATCAGCCCCAGCATTTT CASRDRVNQPQHF
- TRBJ1-3 TRBD1 TRBV5-6 TGTGCCAGCAGCTTCAGGGGGCAAAGAGGAAACACCATATATTTT CASSFRGQRGNTIYF
- TRBJ1-5 - TRBV28 TGTGCCAGCAGCCCACGGGGGAGCAATCAGCCCCAGCATTTT CASSPRGSNQPQHF
- TRBJ2-3 - TRBV14 TGTGCCAGCAGCCAAGAGCGACTTTTAGGTACGCAGTATTTT CASSQERLLGTQYF
once TRBJ2-3 - TRBV5-5 TGTGCCAGCAGCTTGAGCCCGATCCCAGATACGCAGTATTTT CASSLSPIPDTQYF
- TRBJ2-3 - TRBV29-1 TGCAGCGTTGAAAGCTCTCCGACTAGCACAGATACGCAGTATTTT CSVESSPTSTDTQYF
- TRBJ2-5 - TRBV11-2 TGTGCCAGCAGCCCCCGGGGTAGCCTCGAGACCCAGTACTTC CASSPRGSLETQYF
- TRBJ1-2 - TRBV2 TGTGCCAGCAGTGAAGCGCTCCAGGTCTATGGCTACACCTTC CASSEALQVYGYTF
- TRBJ1-1 TRBD1 TRBV6-5 TGTGCCAGCAGCCCAGGGGGCGGTTACACTGAAGCTTTCTTT CASSPGGGYTEAFF
- TRBJ2-3 TRBD2 TRBV5-1 TGCGCCAGCAGCTTTATTCGTTCAGCGGGGGGAGATACGCAGTATTTT CASSFIRSAGGDTQYF
- TRBJ2-5 - TRBV19 TGTGCCAGTAGTATCGGGACTCCGCGAGAGACCCAGTACTTC CASSIGTPRETQYF
- TRBJ2-7 - TRBV3-1/TRBV3-2 TGTGCCAGCAGCCATAGCAATCTCGAGCAGTACTTC CASSHSNLEQYF
- TRBJ2-5 TRBD2 TRBV11-3 TGTGCCAGCAGCTTAGCTAGCGGGAGAGGGGAGACCCAGTACTTC CASSLASGRGETQYF
- TRBJ2-5 - TRBV4-1 TGCGCCAGCAGCCAAGATACCGAGGATAGCGGAGCCACCAGGGAGACCCAGTACTTC CASSQDTEDSGATRETQYF
- TRBJ1-4 - TRBV28 TGTGCCAGCAGCTCCAGGGGTGAAAAACTGTTTTTT CASSSRGEKLFF
- TRBJ2-7 TRBD2 TRBV19 TGTGCCAGTAGTATCCTAGCGGGAGGGCCTACCGAGCAGTACTTC CASSILAGGPTEQYF
- TRBJ2-1 TRBD2 TRBV9 TGTGCCAGCAGCGTAGGGACTAGCAGTCAGCAGTTCTTC CASSVGTSSQQFF
- TRBJ2-7 - TRBV18 TGTGCCAGCTCACTCTCCGGTGGGCAGTACTTC CASSLSGGQYF
- TRBJ1-1 - TRBV18 TGTGCCAGCTCACCACCGGGCGTCACTGAAGCTTTCTTT CASSPPGVTEAFF
- TRBJ1-1 - TRBV19 TGTGCCAGTAGTATAAGCGCAGTGATGCCCACTGAAGCTTTCTTT CASSISAVMPTEAFF
- TRBJ2-4 TRBD1 TRBV19 TGTGCCAGTAGTATAGCCGGGACAGGGTTAAACATTCAGTACTTC CASSIAGTGLNIQYF
- TRBJ1-5 - TRBV7-3 TGTGCCAGCAGCTTCCGACAGAATCAGCCCCAGCATTTT CASSFRQNQPQHF
- TRBJ2-7 TRBD1 TRBV7-2 TGTGCCAGCAGCTCCCCGACAGGGGCCTATCCCCCACATGGGGTGCAGTACTTC CASSSPTGAYPPHGVQYF
- TRBJ2-3 TRBD2 TRBV7-2 TGTGCCAGCAGCTCGGGACTAGCGGCAGATACGCAGTATTTT CASSSGLAADTQYF
- TRBJ1-5 TRBD1 TRBV30 TGTGCCTGGAGCCTGGGACAGGGAGGGCAGCCCCAGCATTTT CAWSLGQGGQPQHF
- TRBJ1-5 - TRBV11-3 TGTGCCAGCAGCTTAGGCGCAGGGGCGCGGAGCCCCAATCAGCCCCAGCATTTT CASSLGAGARSPNQPQHF
- TRBJ2-3 - TRBV19 TGTGCCAGTAGTTCACCCTTACAGGATGACTTCTTGACCTACACAGATACGCAGTATTTT CASSSPLQDDFLTYTDTQYF
- TRBJ2-3 - TRBV14 TGTGCCAGCAGCCCCCTCTACGCCACAGATACGCAGTATTTT CASSPLYATDTQYF
- TRBJ2-4 - TRBV9 TGTGCCAGCAGCCCTCAAGACAGAATAGCCAAAAACATTCAGTACTTC CASSPQDRIAKNIQYF
- TRBJ2-2 - TRBV11-2 TGTGCCAGCAGCCCGAGCGGGCCTACGAACACCGGGGAGCTGTTTTTT CASSPSGPTNTGELFF
- TRBJ1-2 - TRBV3-1/TRBV3-2 TGTGCCAGCAGCCAGCAGACCGGGGGGGTGGGCTACACCTTC CASSQQTGGVGYTF
- TRBJ1-2 - TRBV6-1 TGTGCCAGCAGTGAAACGGGGGTGCCCAACTATGGCTACACCTTC CASSETGVPNYGYTF